Below, one T cell receptor beta chain is given with its context. There is no known antigen for this receptor. No quality values exist for individual bases; no much larger clone is one base distant. In total, around 600 healthy bone marrow donors made up the cohort. Cohort members were all nominally healthy when sampled, although unrecorded immune exposures were likely present. The donor was CMV seropositive and belonged to the group of more than 250 seropositive cohort members. A peripheral blood sample was provided by each donor, and peripheral blood mononuclear cells were used for TCR beta sequencing. The Qiagen DNeasy Blood Extraction Kit was used to extract genomic DNA from the blood cell samples. Library preparation was by the immunoSEQ multiplex PCR assay. A mixture of 60 forward primers for TCR Vbeta segments and 13 reverse primers for TCR Jbeta segments was used in the multiplex PCR. The CDR3 region of rearranged TCR beta genes was amplified from genomic DNA by a multiplex PCR assay. On the Illumina HiSeq System, the amplified TCR beta libraries were sequenced as 87-base-pair reads. The authors processed their data as follows. A later analysis counted 65 million to 90 million unique TCR beta chains across the 550 to 700 repertoires, and about 10 million of these chains were shared by at least two donors. To remove PCR and sequencing errors, raw reads were error-corrected and collapsed into unique sequences using a nearest-neighbor algorithm that merged closely related sequences. To assign V, D and J gene segments, CDR3 sequences were aligned to IMGT reference sequences. For a sequence to be retained, a match of at least six nucleotides to both a V gene segment and a J gene segment was required. A rearrangement was called productive if the CDR3 had no stop codons and remained in frame with V and J, and every other rearrangement was called non-productive. Following IMGT convention, CDR3 was defined as the stretch from the second conserved V-encoded cysteine to the conserved J-encoded phenylalanine. The earlier analysis of about 590 of the donors excluded sequences that lacked an unambiguous match to a single V gene segment. An earlier analysis of about 600 of the donors called V segments functional above 56.7% productive rearrangements and segregating when the between-donor standard deviation exceeded 5%. A statistical classification framework was developed to diagnose cytomegalovirus status using the catalog of TCR beta chain sequences. A later analysis assigned V and J genes by comparing TCR nucleotide sequences with IMGT/GENE-DB human TR gene sequences. In a later analysis, CDR3 sequences and most-parsimonious VDJ recombination scenarios were assigned using the TCRdist pipeline. In a later analysis, each TCR beta chain was defined by its CDR3 amino acid sequence together with its V-gene family, and reads lacking a unique V-gene family were excluded. In a later analysis, nearly 600 highly shared, low-generation-probability nucleotide sequences were removed to address suspected cross-contamination and a sequencing artifact. A later analysis calculated a clonal expansion index for each public chain from normalized within-repertoire ranks of inferred template counts. In a later analysis, generation probabilities were computed using a VDJ recombination model fitted to out-of-frame rearrangements, and the results were checked against IGoR. In a later analysis, TCR-TCR, TCR-HLA and TCR-CMV co-occurrence was scored with hypergeometric tests, and a repertoire-size bias correction was applied to TCR pairs. A later analysis estimated false discovery rates by permuting HLA or CMV assignments 20 times. In a later analysis, co-occurring TCRs were grouped with DBSCAN, and TCRdist sequence similarity was added when clustering was performed within HLA-allele-positive subsets. For co-occurrence clustering, repertoires with fewer than 30,000 or more than 120,000 public chains were excluded, along with a handful of repertoires with anomalous nucleotide sharing. TCRdb re-hosts the immuneACCESS table, in-frame sequences only. Its copies lack some clones; in the studies checked, an unresolved V gene accounts for under half of them, and the cause for the rest is not known. V and J calls and clone size are those listed in that table; D and trimming were worked out from the DNA. This sample lists more than 90,000 clones; 65% to 75% were detected once. Around 10% of the sample rests with the top ten.

The entry originates in a study of cytomegalovirus exposure and HLA in healthy donors (dated by TCRdb to 2015 to 2018). General notes on the study: In an earlier analysis of 587 of the donors, approximately 300 Gb of sequence data and just under 120 million unique TCR beta sequences from about 190 million T cells were reported. Around 300 gigabases of sequencing data and tens of millions of unique TCR sequences were included in an early release covering 500 to 750 HLA-typed donors. The genetic ancestry cluster associated with self-reported Caucasian donors included around 76% of the 398 genotyped donors. The study aimed to test whether signatures of past pathogen exposure could be identified by cataloging public T cell receptors. Using immunosequencing, the study profiled T cell repertoires from about 620 subjects and related those repertoires to cytomegalovirus serostatus. In addition to the first cohort of around 670 subjects, a separate validation cohort of approximately 130 different subjects was used. To predict cytomegalovirus infection status, the study brought together high-throughput TCR immunosequencing, statistical association of individual TCRs with disease status, and machine learning. To study patterns of TCR occurrence, a later analysis re-analyzed previously published TCR beta repertoires from around 670 donors and added high-resolution HLA genotyping. In the later analysis, no new phenotypic data were used to find candidate immune exposures; instead, reliance was placed on TCR beta sequences and their occurrence across donors. To decide whether each TCR beta V gene segment behaved as functional or pseudogenic, an earlier analysis of some 580 of the donors relied on high-throughput TCR beta sequencing. Alongside the repertoire data, information on donor age, sex, ethnicity and CMV serostatus was compiled. Genome-wide SNP genotypes for about three fifths of the roughly 670 donors were used in a later genetic analysis, which treated that subset as a discovery cohort. Every repertoire in the discovery cohort had been generated on one and the same sequencing platform. HLA typing covered class I and class II loci at four-digit resolution. Typing coverage differed by locus: A, B, C, DRB1 and DQB1 were typed in roughly 629-630 donors, DQA1 in about 550, DPA1 in some 610, and DPB1 in around 440. Because of strong linkage in the cohort, roughly five DR-DQ haplotypes were treated as single units for association and clustering. On average, over 200,000 unique TCR beta nucleotide sequences were sequenced per donor among some 430 genotyped donors of the cohort, with 15% to 20% of those sequences being non-productive. General study outcomes and caveats: A later genetic analysis associated a missense DCLRE1C variant with V-gene and J-gene trimming of TCR beta chains, and an independent cohort replicated the association. For the cohort, immune exposure information was limited to CMV serostatus. The cohort was sequenced for TCR beta chains only, and without alpha or paired-chain data the features that could be detected were limited. Specific HLA alleles were associated with 16,951 TCR beta sequences at a false discovery rate of 0.05 in a later analysis. In an earlier analysis of 587 of the donors, most TCR beta V segments appeared in productive rearrangements about 87% or about 30% of the time, broadly matching IMGT annotations. A further reported finding was that TCR beta sequences accurately predicted the HLA-A and HLA-B alleles for most subjects in the first cohort. Linkage disequilibrium might explain the correlated functional status among segregating V segments, but an unknown experimental factor could not be ruled out. In both the original and validation cohorts, the classifier was reported to diagnose cytomegalovirus status with high specificity and sensitivity. The study listed 150 to 200 TCR beta chains as associated with cytomegalovirus. Strong co-occurrence of HLA alleles, especially DR and DQ, made assigning TCR associations to individual alleles difficult. Several of the top co-occurrence clusters appeared to be linked to parvovirus B19, influenza, CMV and Epstein-Barr virus, according to a later analysis. Compared with equally common non-associated chains, HLA-associated TCR beta chains in a later analysis were more clonally expanded and had lower generation probabilities. Three of the identified cytomegalovirus-associated TCR beta chains were confirmed in vitro to be specific for cytomegalovirus antigens. A later analysis found that most CMV-associated TCR beta chains appeared HLA-restricted, with HLA associations seemingly driven largely by CMV exposure. Because some donors lacked HLA typing at each locus, the association tests relied only on the typed subset. Some IMGT-functional V segments, including TRBV6-2 and TRBV6-3, could not be told apart with the 87-base-pair reads, so those segments were excluded. It was suggested by the authors that the approach could potentially be generalized to other disease states and immunological phenotypes. A cluster of highly shared sequence variants was judged likely to be a technical artifact of the sequencing pipeline. Sequencing depth was assumed to be roughly uniform across donors in the presence/absence analyses, though that assumption may not hold. Across donors, most TCR sequences were observed very rarely, whereas some public TCRs were present in many individuals. The earlier analysis of 587 of the donors excluded 15 to 20 rarely observed V segments, including chromosome 9 orphons, because counts were too low. A later analysis found that TCR association rates varied across HLA loci, with DRB1 alleles showing the most associated TCRs and HLA-C alleles the fewest. A later genetic analysis reported fewer N-insertions in productive TCRs among donors in an Asian-associated ancestry cluster than the approximately 700-donor mean.

From its cysteine to its phenylalanine, the CDR3 spans 14 amino acids. This entry keeps only the CDR3 DNA: 42 bases, framed from base 1. The trim is 4 bases for V and 5 bases for J, with a gap of 13 bases between the germline ends. CDR1 and CDR2, looked up from the germline V gene (reference sequence), are SGHNT and YYREEE. The sequence was obtained from a woman aged 45-65 years in good health and CMV-seropositive. The material sequenced was PBMCs. The rearrangement combines TRBV5-4 with TRBJ2-1; the D region possibly corresponds to TRBD2 (6 bases align). The DNA reads as follows: TGTGCCAGCAGCGGGAGGAGGGCCGACAATGAGCAGTTCTTC. This encodes CASSGRRADNEQFF.